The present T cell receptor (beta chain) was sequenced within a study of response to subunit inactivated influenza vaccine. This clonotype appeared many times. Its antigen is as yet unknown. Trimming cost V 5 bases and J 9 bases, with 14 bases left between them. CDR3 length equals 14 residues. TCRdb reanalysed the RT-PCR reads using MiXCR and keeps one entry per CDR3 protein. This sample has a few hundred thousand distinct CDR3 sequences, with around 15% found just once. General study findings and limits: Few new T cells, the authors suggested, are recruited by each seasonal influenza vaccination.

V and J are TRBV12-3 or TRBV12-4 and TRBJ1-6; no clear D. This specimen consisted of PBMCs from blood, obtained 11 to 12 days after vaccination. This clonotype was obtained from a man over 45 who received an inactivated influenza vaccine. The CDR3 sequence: CASSPYLGGSPLHF. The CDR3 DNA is TGTGCCAGCAGTCCCTACCTGGGCGGTTCACCCCTCCACTTT.